This T cell receptor (beta chain) was recovered during a study of response to subunit inactivated influenza vaccine. The study's findings and limits: New T cells are recruited in small numbers by each seasonal influenza vaccination, according to the authors' suggestion.

TCRdb fed the RT-PCR reads into MiXCR, producing one record per CDR3 protein. The data show 250,000 to 350,000 distinct CDR3 sequences, approximately 20% seen once. J was trimmed by 7 bases and V by 0 bases; bases with no gene match: 3. The CDR3 has 16 amino acids. A note on this clonotype: Its target is not known.

The sequence came from a man between 50 and 69 years old who received an inactivated influenza vaccine. The V call is TRBV12-3 or TRBV12-4, the J call TRBJ1-6; 10 bases match TRBD1. The specimen comprised PBMCs from blood, sampled 21 months after vaccination. DNA of the CDR3: TGTGCCAGCAGTTTAGCTCCGGGACAGGGGAATTCACCCCTCCACTTT. This codes for CASSLAPGQGNSPLHF.